These 15 T cell receptor beta chains share one sample of origin, sequenced in a study of T cell responses to AZD1222 COVID-19 vaccine (dated by TCRdb to the early 2020s). The label giving this sample's time point can be read as: about 28 days (+/-7) after the second vaccine dose. The library relied on the immunoSEQ multiplex PCR assay. The table was pulled from immuneACCESS by TCRdb, which kept in-frame rearrangements only. Such tables lose some clones; where checked, under half of the loss comes from unresolved V genes, and the rest has no known cause. The table for this sample lists approximately 80,000 clones; about nine tenths of them were counted only once. The ten top clones hold 2.5% to 4% of the sample. Sequenced material: peripheral blood, taken 28 days after the second AZD1222 dose. Receptor source: an adult who received the AZD1222 COVID-19 vaccine.

This chain joins TRBV19 and TRBJ1-2; unclear D gene. The germline V gene has CDR1 LNHDA and CDR2 SQIVND (reference sequence). The V and J ends lost 4 bases and 3 bases respectively, with 9 bases between them. This CDR3 is built from 13 residues. CDR3 protein: CASSTRLHYGYTF. CDR3 nucleotides: TGTGCCAGTAGTACGCGGCTCCACTATGGCTACACCTTC.

This clone showed up just a few times. The rearrangement joins TRBV5-1 to TRBJ1-5, with 9 positions matching TRBD1. The CDR3 covers 16 residues. V gave up 5 bases and J gave up 2 bases; unmatched junction bases: 8. Germline lookup yields CDR1 SGHRS and CDR2 YFSETQ. CDR3: CASSLGTGTGNQPQHF. CDR3 sequence (DNA): TGCGCCAGCAGTCTGGGGACAGGGACTGGCAATCAGCCCCAGCATTTT. The full variable domain, in which reference TRBV5-1 and TRBJ1-5 provide the parts outside the CDR3, is KAGVTQTPRYLIKTRGQQVTLSCSPISGHRSVSWYQQTPGQGLQFLFEYFSETQRNKGNFPGRFSGRQFSNSRSEMNVSTLELGDSALYLCASSLGTGTGNQPQHFGDGTRLSIL.

This clone was recorded once. The gene calls are TRBV11-3 and TRBJ2-3, with a weak D call TRBD2 (6 bases). Per germline, CDR1 SGHNT and CDR2 YENEEA. The CDR3 consists of 16 residues. The V and J ends lost 0 bases and 4 bases respectively, with 14 bases between them. CDR3 in DNA: TGTGCCAGCAGCTTAGAGGGGGGACGAGGGCCAGATACGCAGTATTTT. Translation: CASSLEGGRGPDTQYF.

V and J are TRBV30 and TRBJ2-7; possibly TRBD1 for D (6 bases). V was pared by 3 bases and J by 5 bases, with 14 bases between. Germline V gene sequence: CDR1 GTSNPN, CDR2 SVGIG (reference sequence). CDR3 length equals 13 residues. The CDR3 here is CAWRQGWTDEQYF. The CDR3 nucleotides are TGTGCCTGGAGACAAGGCTGGACAGACGAGCAGTACTTC.

This rearrangement joins TRBV19 to TRBJ2-5, with D tentatively TRBD1 (6 bases). CDR1 and CDR2 from the germline V gene are LNHDA and SQIVND (reference sequence). This CDR3 has 14 residues. Trimming took off 5 bases at V and 4 bases at J, with 14 bases between the two ends. The CDR3 protein is CASSRDTRLETQYF. The CDR3 nucleotides are TGTGCCAGTAGTCGGGACACGAGGCTAGAGACCCAGTACTTC.

Only a few counts were recorded for this clone. The chain recombines TRBV7-8 with TRBJ1-2; no firm D call. CDR1 is SGHVS, CDR2 FQNEAQ, per germline. Trimming took off 8 bases at V and 2 bases at J, with 15 bases between the two ends. CDR3 length equals 14 residues. The chain's CDR3 is CASRSADRNYGYTF. The CDR3 DNA is TGTGCCAGCCGTTCGGCGGATCGCAACTATGGCTACACCTTC.

The chain is built from TRBV25-1 and TRBJ1-2; no clear D gene. This CDR3 region has 15 residues. Per the germline V gene, CDR1 is MGHDK and CDR2 is SYGVNS. Trimming shortened V by 4 bases and J by 0 bases, and 12 bases separated the two germline ends. CDR3 in DNA: TGTGCCAGCAGTGGGACGGCCGCTCCTAACTATGGCTACACCTTC. Its protein is CASSGTAAPNYGYTF.

Here the CDR3 reads CASSNTQERGYTF. The CDR3 DNA reads TGTGCCAGTAGTAATACCCAGGAGAGGGGCTACACCTTC. This chain connects TRBV19 to TRBJ1-2, with D unresolved. Trimming pared 4 bases from V and 8 bases from J, leaving 14 bases between. The germline V gene encodes CDR1 LNHDA and CDR2 SQIVND (reference sequence). The CDR3 runs 13 residues.

The V call is TRBV7-9, the J call TRBJ2-1, with 10 bases lining up with TRBD1. CDR3 size: 17 residues. The J segment lost 0 bases and the V segment lost 5 bases, leaving 7 bases of the junction unmatched. From germline, CDR1 is SEHNR and CDR2 FQNEAQ (reference sequence). CDR3 DNA sequence: TGTGCCAGCAGCAGGGGGGACAGGGGACCCTCCTACAATGAGCAGTTCTTC. Translating it yields CASSRGDRGPSYNEQFF.

J is TRBJ2-1 and V is TRBV11-2, with D perhaps being TRBD1 or TRBD2 (5 bases each). There are 15 residues in the CDR3. Germline assignment: CDR1 SGHAT and CDR2 FQNNGV. V was shortened by 4 bases and J by 9 bases, with 19 bases between the two germline ends. CDR3 amino acids: CASSSSGPLDAEQFF. For the CDR3, the DNA is TGTGCCAGCAGCTCTTCGGGACCCCTAGATGCTGAGCAGTTCTTC.

The V gene is TRBV2, the J gene TRBJ2-7; 10 bases agree with TRBD1. CDR3 size: 14 residues. With 6 bases clipped from V and 0 bases from J, the junction kept 2 bases outside the gene matches. The germline gives CDR1 SNHLY, CDR2 FYNNEI. The CDR3 is CASRRTGGSYEQYF. The CDR3 nucleotides are TGTGCCAGCAGACGGACAGGGGGCTCCTACGAGCAGTACTTC.

The chain has TRBV11-3 and TRBJ1-2; 7 bases map to TRBD1. The length of the CDR3 is 13 residues. CDR1 and CDR2 (germline): SGHNT, YENEEA. V dropped 5 bases and J dropped 9; count of bases not matched to a gene: 9. CDR3 sequence reads: CASSPGTESSYTF. The CDR3 bases are TGTGCCAGCAGCCCCGGGACAGAATCTAGCTACACCTTC.

The CDR3 DNA reads TGCGCCAGCAGCTTTGGGCTAAGGGATAATGGCTACACCTTC. Its protein product is CASSFGLRDNGYTF. The chain links TRBV5-1 to TRBJ1-2; D ambiguous. This CDR3 comprises 14 residues. CDR1 is SGHRS and CDR2 is YFSETQ in the germline V gene. The V and J ends lost 2 bases and 6 bases respectively, with 14 bases between them.

The chain combines TRBV5-3 with TRBJ2-1; D possibly corresponds to TRBD1 (6 bases). TRBV5-3 is reported as an ORF; its role is uncertain. V lost 0 bases, J lost 0 bases, and 13 bases lay in between. CDR3 length equals 17 residues. In DNA form, the CDR3 reads TGTGCCAGAAGCTTGGGGACAGTGCAGGGCTCCTACAATGAGCAGTTCTTC. It translates to CARSLGTVQGSYNEQFF.

The chain uses TRBV5-6 and TRBJ1-5, with a weak D call TRBD1 (5 bases). Trimming stripped 1 base from V and 0 bases from J, with 14 bases between. Germline V gene data show CDR1 as SGHDT and CDR2 as YYEEEE. The CDR3 spans 17 residues. The CDR3 nucleotides read TGTGCCAGCAGCTTGTATTCCAGGGCCATTAGCAATCAGCCCCAGCATTTT. Its translation is CASSLYSRAISNQPQHF. The full variable domain, its missing parts supplied by reference TRBV5-6 and TRBJ1-5, is DAGVTQSPTHLIKTRGQQVTLRCSPKSGHDTVSWYQQALGQGPQFIFQYYEEEERQRGNFPDRFSGHQFPNYSSELNVNALLLGDSALYLCASSLYSRAISNQPQHFGDGTRLSIL.